One and the same sample provided the 24 T cell receptor beta chains below, sequenced in a study of blood T cell repertoires in COVID-19. Repertoires were generated with immunoSEQ multiplex PCR, while TCRdb's copy carries only in-frame clones and drops some. The data contain about 220,000 clones, 80% to 90% of them singletons. The specimen sequenced was peripheral blood. These receptors were obtained from a woman aged 50 to 65 with acute or convalescent COVID-19.

The rearrangement uses TRBV28 and TRBJ1-2; D is perhaps TRBD1 (6 bases). Trimming stripped 8 bases from V and 0 bases from J, with 13 bases between. The CDR3 is 14 amino acids. Per germline, CDR1 MDHEN and CDR2 SYDVKM. CDR3 loop: CASGGGQPNYGYTF. The CDR3 bases are TGTGCCAGCGGGGGGGGGCAACCTAACTATGGCTACACCTTC.

The rearrangement links TRBV28 to TRBJ2-7; 9 bases line up with TRBD1. The CDR3 is 17 amino acids. J was trimmed by 7 bases and V by 1 base; bases with no gene match: 14. Germline CDR1 reads MDHEN; CDR2 reads SYDVKM. DNA for the CDR3: TGTGCCAGCAGTTTATCGGGACAGGGTATCAAAGTGAGGGAGCAGTACTTC. Its protein is CASSLSGQGIKVREQYF. Full variable domain (missing parts from reference TRBV28 and TRBJ2-7): DVKVTQSSRYLVKRTGEKVFLECVQDMDHENMFWYRQDPGLGLRLIYFSYDVKMKEKGDIPEGYSVSREKKERFSLILESASTNQTSMYLCASSLSGQGIKVREQYFGPGTRLTVT.

This clone has just one count. The chain links TRBV28 to TRBJ2-3; D is possibly TRBD1 (6 bases). The CDR3 has 14 amino acids. V was shortened by 6 bases and J by 5 bases, with 15 bases between the two germline ends. Germline V lookup: CDR1 MDHEN, CDR2 SYDVKM. The chain's CDR3 is CASRETGSQDTQYF. CDR3 nucleotides: TGTGCCAGCAGGGAAACAGGGTCACAAGATACGCAGTATTTT.

This clone was observed once. This sequence joins TRBV27 and TRBJ2-7, with 7 bases fitting TRBD1. The CDR3 totals 13 residues. V dropped 8 bases and J dropped 6; count of bases not matched to a gene: 10. The germline V gene encodes CDR1 MNHEY and CDR2 SMNVEV (reference sequence). As DNA, the CDR3 is TGTGCCAGCCAAGCAAGGGGGCCGGGCGAGCAGTACTTC. It encodes CASQARGPGEQYF.

This clone was detected only once. The chain uses TRBV15 and TRBJ2-2; D possibly corresponds to TRBD1 (6 bases). Germline V CDR1 and CDR2: LNHNV, YYDKDF (reference sequence). V was clipped by 2 bases and J by 5 bases, with 9 bases between them. The CDR3 spans 14 residues. DNA of the CDR3: TGTGCCACCAGCAGACAACAGGGAACCGGGGAGCTGTTTTTT. Its protein is CATSRQQGTGELFF.

This clone was seen a handful of times. The chain couples TRBV6-4 to TRBJ1-1; D might be TRBD1 (6 bases). Between the trimmed V and J ends, which lost 6 bases and 0 bases, there was a span of 14 bases. Germline V lookup: CDR1 MRHNA, CDR2 SNTAGT. The CDR3 loop spans 15 amino acids. The CDR3 loop is CASRQKQGLNTEAFF. The CDR3 DNA is TGTGCCAGCAGACAGAAACAGGGACTGAACACTGAAGCTTTCTTT.

The V call is TRBV11-2, the J call TRBJ2-1; TRBD2 aligns across 9 bases. The CDR3 has 13 residues. Per the germline V gene, CDR1 is SGHAT and CDR2 is FQNNGV. Trimming at V came to 3 bases and at J to 7 bases, leaving 1 base not matched to a gene. The DNA of the CDR3 is TGTGCCAGCAGCTTGGCGGGAGGGAATGAGCAGTTCTTC. Translated: CASSLAGGNEQFF.

The gene calls are TRBV9 and TRBJ2-3, with D maybe TRBD1 (6 bases). The CDR3 is made up of 15 amino acids. Germline V gene data show CDR1 as SGDLS and CDR2 as YYNGEE. The ends were cut back, 4 bases at V and 1 base at J, with 13 bases in the middle. The CDR3 DNA follows: TGTGCCAGCAGCCCAAGGGGGAGCGGCACAGATACGCAGTATTTT. It encodes CASSPRGSGTDTQYF. Together with reference TRBV9 and TRBJ2-3, the CDR3 gives the full variable domain: DSGVTQTPKHLITATGQRVTLRCSPRSGDLSVYWYQQSLDQGLQFLIQYYNGEERAKGNILERFSAQQFPDLHSELNLSSLELGDSALYFCASSPRGSGTDTQYFGPGTRLTVL.

This chain joins TRBV2 and TRBJ1-5; maybe TRBD1 (6 bases). This CDR3 region has 13 residues. Germline V gives CDR1 SNHLY, CDR2 FYNNEI. V was pared by 2 bases and J by 7 bases, with 9 bases between. This CDR3 is CASSEHREQPQHF. In nucleotides, the CDR3 is TGTGCCAGCAGTGAACACAGGGAGCAGCCCCAGCATTTT.

The rearrangement joins TRBV19 to TRBJ2-7; D perhaps matches TRBD2 (5 bases). V was pared by 5 bases and J by 0 bases, with 14 bases between. Germline V CDR1 and CDR2: LNHDA, SQIVND (reference sequence). The CDR3 runs to 15 residues. CDR3 bases: TGTGCCAGTAGTGTTACGTCGGGGAGCTCCTACGAGCAGTACTTC. Amino acid sequence: CASSVTSGSSYEQYF.

The chain is built from TRBV10-2 and TRBJ2-1, with 14 bases aligning to TRBD2. The length of the CDR3 is 18 residues. Germline-derived CDR1 and CDR2 are WSHSY and SAAADI. The V gene end was trimmed by 6 bases and the J gene end by 4 bases; junction bases not matched to a gene: 11. Here the CDR3 reads CASSKPTSGRVTYNEQFF. DNA of the CDR3: TGCGCCAGCAGCAAACCGACTAGCGGGAGGGTTACATACAATGAGCAGTTCTTC.

The chain has TRBV9 and TRBJ1-6; 7 nucleotides match TRBD1. Trimming took 3 bases from V and 7 from J; bases not matched to a gene: 7. The CDR3 consists of 15 residues. CDR1 SGDLS and CDR2 YYNGEE come from the germline V gene. The CDR3 coding sequence is TGTGCCAGCAGCGCATTGGGACAGTACAATTCACCCCTCCACTTT. Translated, it gives CASSALGQYNSPLHF.

The J gene is TRBJ2-1, the V gene TRBV12-3 or TRBV12-4; D remains ambiguous. Trimming removed 2 bases at V and 10 bases at J, with 6 bases between. This CDR3 region has 11 residues. The CDR3 here is CASSLLKEQFF. The CDR3 region has the DNA TGTGCCAGCAGTTTACTAAAAGAGCAGTTCTTC.

The CDR3 DNA follows: TGTGCCAGCAGCCAAGGAGACCGGAGGGGCAATGAGCAGTTCTTC. It is translated as CASSQGDRRGNEQFF. The chain has TRBV3-1 (or the pseudogene TRBV3-2) and TRBJ2-1; a possible D gene is TRBD2 (6 bases). The V end lost 1 base, the J end lost 6 bases, and 13 bases lay between the germline ends. The germline V gene encodes CDR1 LGHDT and CDR2 YNNKEL (reference sequence). This CDR3 contains 15 residues.

The CDR3 bases are TGCGCCAGCAGCTTGGAATGGACTAGCGGGAGTAGTATCAAAGAGACCCAGTACTTC. Protein product: CASSLEWTSGSSIKETQYF. This sequence joins TRBV5-1 and TRBJ2-5; 13 bases align to TRBD2. Trimming cost V 0 bases and J 3 bases; bases outside gene matches: 11. The CDR3 is 19 residues long. CDR1 is SGHRS and CDR2 is YFSETQ in the germline V gene.

This sequence joins TRBV29-1 and TRBJ1-1; TRBD1 matches at 7 bases. The CDR3 covers 11 residues. The V gene end was trimmed by 7 bases and the J gene end by 8 bases; junction bases not matched to a gene: 7. Per germline, CDR1 SQVTM and CDR2 ANQGSEA. The CDR3 protein is CSAGTVGEAFF. The CDR3 bases are TGCAGCGCTGGGACAGTCGGAGAAGCTTTCTTT.

The chain joins TRBV5-6 to TRBJ2-1; tentatively, D is TRBD1 (6 bases). The germline gives CDR1 SGHDT, CDR2 YYEEEE. This CDR3 has 15 amino acids. The V and J ends lost 4 bases and 5 bases respectively, with 16 bases between them. The CDR3 here is CASSLKIQGDNEQFF. The CDR3 DNA reads as TGTGCCAGCAGCCTGAAGATACAGGGCGACAATGAGCAGTTCTTC.

The genes are TRBV2 and TRBJ2-3; 14 bases line up with TRBD2. V dropped 7 bases and J dropped 6; count of bases not matched to a gene: 21. Germline V gene sequence: CDR1 SNHLY, CDR2 FYNNEI. The CDR3 runs to 20 residues. The CDR3 bases are TGTGCCAGCATTCCCCGACTCGGGACGTTGACTAGCGGGAGGGATGATACGCAGTATTTT. Its translation is CASIPRLGTLTSGRDDTQYF. The full variable domain, with the rest looked up from reference TRBV2 and TRBJ2-3, is EPEVTQTPSHQVTQMGQEVILRCVPISNHLYFYWYRQILGQKVEFLVSFYNNEISEKSEIFDDQFSVERPDGSNFTLKIRSTKLEDSAMYFCASIPRLGTLTSGRDDTQYFGPGTRLTVL.

The V gene is TRBV27, the J gene TRBJ1-2; 7 nucleotides match TRBD1. The CDR3 is 13 residues long. The germline gives CDR1 MNHEY, CDR2 SMNVEV (reference sequence). The J segment lost 4 bases and the V segment lost 6 bases, leaving 5 bases of the junction unmatched. The CDR3 loop reads CASSDRDSYGYTF. For the CDR3, the DNA is TGTGCCAGCAGCGACAGGGACAGCTATGGCTACACCTTC.

This rearrangement joins TRBV6-2 or TRBV6-3 to TRBJ2-7; a possible D gene is TRBD2 (6 bases). V lost 2 bases to trimming and J lost 0 bases, with 8 bases between them. Germline V CDR1 and CDR2: MNHEY, SVGEGT. There are 14 residues in the CDR3. The CDR3 spells CASSYGLLSYEQYF. The DNA of the CDR3 is TGTGCCAGCAGTTACGGACTACTCTCCTACGAGCAGTACTTC.

This chain uses TRBV28 with TRBJ2-7; the D gene is possibly TRBD1 (6 bases). The CDR3 runs 12 residues. Germline V gene lookup returns CDR1 MDHEN and CDR2 SYDVKM. V lost 6 bases and J 7 bases, leaving 13 bases between the germline ends. CDR3 protein: CASRLQGKEQYF. The DNA of the CDR3 is TGTGCCAGCAGACTACAGGGCAAAGAGCAGTACTTC.

This rearrangement joins TRBV11-2 to TRBJ2-7; 7 nucleotides agree with TRBD2. J gave up 4 bases and V 2 bases, and 5 bases lay outside the gene matches. The CDR3 spans 14 residues. Germline assignment: CDR1 SGHAT and CDR2 FQNNGV. Written as DNA, the CDR3 is TGTGCCAGCAGCTTAATCCCGCGGGGGTACGAGCAGTACTTC. Translating gives CASSLIPRGYEQYF.

V usage is TRBV14 and J usage is TRBJ2-7, with D perhaps matching TRBD2 (5 bases). This CDR3 spans 14 amino acids. Germline V CDR1 and CDR2: SGHDN, FVKESK. Between the trimmed V and J ends, which lost 1 base and 2 bases, there was a span of 9 bases. Here the CDR3 reads CASSQVAGPYEQYF. DNA for the CDR3: TGTGCCAGCAGCCAAGTGGCGGGTCCCTACGAGCAGTACTTC.

This clone was seen a few times. The rearrangement links TRBV20-1 to TRBJ1-2; 9 positions agree with TRBD1. The germline V gene encodes CDR1 DFQATT and CDR2 SNEGSKA (reference sequence). Unmatched junction bases numbered 1, after V lost 0 bases and J lost 11 bases. The CDR3 has 11 residues. The CDR3 region is CSARDGTGYTF. The CDR3 DNA follows: TGCAGTGCTAGAGATGGGACAGGGTACACCTTC.